This T cell receptor (beta chain) stems from a study of CD8 T cells in Susac syndrome. CDR1 and CDR2 (germline): DFQATT, SNEGSKA (reference sequence). The CDR3 extends over 15 amino acids. V shed 6 bases and J shed 1 base, with 16 bases lying between them. RNA totalling roughly 0.45 to 1 ug underwent reverse transcription with random hexamers. TCRdb re-called the immunoSEQ multiplex PCR reads with MiXCR, one entry per CDR3 protein. The sample records about 200,000 distinct CDR3 sequences, about 91% being singletons. The clonotype comes from a human donor with Susac syndrome. Sequencing input: CD4+ T cells from PBMCs. The chain couples TRBV20-1 to TRBJ2-1; D might be TRBD2 (6 bases). The CDR3 DNA reads as TGCAGTGCCCAACGGGAGAGGGGTTCCTACAATGAGCAGTTCTTC. Residues: CSAQRERGSYNEQFF.